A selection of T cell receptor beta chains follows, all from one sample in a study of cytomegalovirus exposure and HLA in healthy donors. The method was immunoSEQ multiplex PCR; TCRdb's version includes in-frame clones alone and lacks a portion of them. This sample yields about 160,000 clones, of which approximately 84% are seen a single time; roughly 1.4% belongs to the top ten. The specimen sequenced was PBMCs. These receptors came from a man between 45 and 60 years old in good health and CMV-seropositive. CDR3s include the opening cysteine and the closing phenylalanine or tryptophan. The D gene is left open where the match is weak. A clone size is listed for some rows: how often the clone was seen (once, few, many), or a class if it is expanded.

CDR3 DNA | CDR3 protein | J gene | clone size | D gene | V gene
TGTGCCAGCAGTGGAGTCACCACCGAGTCGAGGCTTTACGAGCAGTACTTC | CASSGVTTESRLYEQYF | TRBJ2-7 | - | - | TRBV25-1
TGTGCCAGCAGTTACAGCGGGGGGGCCAACACAGATACGCAGTATTTT | CASSYSGGANTDTQYF | TRBJ2-3 | - | TRBD2 | TRBV6-5
TGTGCCTTCGAGAGGGGGGGGGCTCGCTATGGCTACACCTTC | CAFERGGARYGYTF | TRBJ1-2 | - | - | TRBV30
TGTGCCAGCAGCCCCGGACAGAGATTTAACTATGGCTACACCTTC | CASSPGQRFNYGYTF | TRBJ1-2 | - | - | TRBV5-8
TGTGCCAGCAGCCCCCCGGGACTAGCGGGAGTAGTATACGAGCAGTACTTC | CASSPPGLAGVVYEQYF | TRBJ2-7 | - | TRBD2 | TRBV7-2
TGTGCCAGCAGCGTAGGTCAGGGATGGGACGAGCAGTACTTC | CASSVGQGWDEQYF | TRBJ2-7 | - | - | TRBV9
TGTGCCAGCCATGTACAGGGCTATCAGCCCCAGCATTTT | CASHVQGYQPQHF | TRBJ1-5 | - | - | TRBV6-1
TGTGCCAGCAGCTTAGGCCTAGCCGCAGGAGATACGCAGTATTTT | CASSLGLAAGDTQYF | TRBJ2-3 | - | - | TRBV7-9
TGTGCCAGTAGTAGACCGGGACAGGGGGCGAGTCAGCCCCAGCATTTT | CASSRPGQGASQPQHF | TRBJ1-5 | - | TRBD1 | TRBV19
TGCAGCGTTTTTACAGGGGCAACTAATGAAAAACTGTTTTTT | CSVFTGATNEKLFF | TRBJ1-4 | once | TRBD1 | TRBV29-1
TGTGCCAGCAGCTCCTTGGGCAGTTCCTACGAGCAGTACTTC | CASSSLGSSYEQYF | TRBJ2-7 | - | - | TRBV9
TGTGCCAGCAGGGCCGGGACAGCCTACAATGAGCAGTTCTTC | CASRAGTAYNEQFF | TRBJ2-1 | - | TRBD1 | TRBV28
TGTGCCAGCAGTTTAGCAGGGGCGGGAGAGACCCAGTACTTC | CASSLAGAGETQYF | TRBJ2-5 | - | - | TRBV28
TGTGCCAGCTCACCAACTACGGTCGCCTATGGCTACACCTTC | CASSPTTVAYGYTF | TRBJ1-2 | - | - | TRBV18
TGTGCCTGCTCCCCGACAGGGGCTCAAGAGACCCAGTACTTC | CACSPTGAQETQYF | TRBJ2-5 | once | TRBD1 | TRBV30
TGTGCCAGCAGCCCCGCCGGGGGAGGAACTAATGAAAAACTGTTTTTT | CASSPAGGGTNEKLFF | TRBJ1-4 | once | - | TRBV27
TGTGCCAGCAGTGCGGGACTAGCGGGAGGATACAATGAGCAGTTCTTC | CASSAGLAGGYNEQFF | TRBJ2-1 | - | TRBD2 | TRBV6-6
TGTGCCACTCAAGCGGGGGCCCACTACGAGCAGTACTTC | CATQAGAHYEQYF | TRBJ2-7 | - | TRBD2 | TRBV10-3
TGTGCCAGCAGCTTGTTAGGGACAGGGGGCAACGAGCAGTACTTC | CASSLLGTGGNEQYF | TRBJ2-7 | - | TRBD1 | TRBV5-6
TGTGCCAGCAGTGAATTAGCGGGGGGGCTAAGTTCGCAGTATTTT | CASSELAGGLSSQYF | TRBJ2-3 | once | TRBD2 | TRBV6-4
TGCGCCAGCAGCTTGGCCATAGCGGGGGACCTCCAAGAGACCCAGTACTTC | CASSLAIAGDLQETQYF | TRBJ2-5 | - | TRBD2 | TRBV5-1
TGTGCTAGCAGCTCGGGACTAGCGGGAGGTCCAGCCGAGCAGTACTTC | CASSSGLAGGPAEQYF | TRBJ2-7 | - | TRBD2 | TRBV7-7